The 6 T cell receptor beta chains below were found in one sample sequenced in a study of cytomegalovirus exposure and HLA in healthy donors. PCR employed 60 Vbeta and 13 Jbeta primers. The repertoire was sequenced with immunoSEQ multiplex PCR; TCRdb's copy has only in-frame clones and lacks some. The sample has about 180,000 clones, approximately 80% seen once. The sample taken for sequencing was PBMCs. The source of these receptors is a girl between 10 and 17 years old in good health and CMV-seropositive.

This clone has only a few counts. The J gene is TRBJ2-2, the V gene TRBV7-9; 10 positions match TRBD1. Trimming removed 4 bases from V and 4 bases from J; junction bases left unmatched: 3. The V gene's germline CDR1 is SEHNR and CDR2 FQNEAQ (reference sequence). This CDR3 spans 15 amino acids. This chain's CDR3 is CASSSRDRGTGELFF. As DNA, the CDR3 is TGTGCCAGCAGCTCCCGGGACAGGGGCACCGGGGAGCTGTTTTTT.

The chain employs TRBV18 and TRBJ1-5; 9 nucleotides agree with TRBD1. The CDR3 spans 15 residues. Germline V CDR1 and CDR2: KGHSH, LQKENI. V was pared by 5 bases and J by 3 bases, with 5 bases of the junction left unmatched. The CDR3 DNA reads as TGTGCCAGCTCATCGGACAGGGGTGACAATCAGCCCCAGCATTTT. Amino acid sequence: CASSSDRGDNQPQHF.

The sample holds a few counts of this clone. This rearrangement joins TRBV5-1 to TRBJ1-3, with D maybe TRBD1 (6 bases). The V end was cut by 6 bases, the J end by 0 bases, with 13 bases between. The germline CDR1 and CDR2 sequences are SGHRS and YFSETQ. The CDR3 has 15 residues. In DNA, the CDR3 is TGCGCCAGCATGCTCTCAGGGGACTCTGGAAACACCATATATTTT. This codes for CASMLSGDSGNTIYF. The full variable domain, completed using reference TRBV5-1 and TRBJ1-3, is KAGVTQTPRYLIKTRGQQVTLSCSPISGHRSVSWYQQTPGQGLQFLFEYFSETQRNKGNFPGRFSGRQFSNSRSEMNVSTLELGDSALYLCASMLSGDSGNTIYFGEGSWLTVV.

V gene TRBV6-5 combines with J gene TRBJ2-1, with D possibly being TRBD2 (6 bases). V dropped 6 bases and J dropped 8 bases, with 11 bases sitting between them. CDR3 size: 12 residues. The germline V gene encodes CDR1 MNHEY and CDR2 SVGAGI. In DNA, the CDR3 is TGTGCCAGCAGCGGGAGTGGCCATGAGCAGTTCTTC. This gives the protein CASSGSGHEQFF.

V usage is TRBV27 and J usage is TRBJ2-1; 14 nucleotides match TRBD2. The J segment lost 6 bases and the V segment lost 8 bases, leaving 15 bases of the junction unmatched. Germline V gene lookup returns CDR1 MNHEY and CDR2 SMNVEV (reference sequence). The CDR3 covers 18 residues. This CDR3 is CASLTETPGTSGSNEQFF. CDR3 DNA: TGTGCCAGCCTTACTGAAACTCCCGGGACTAGCGGGAGCAATGAGCAGTTCTTC.

The chain has TRBV10-3 and TRBJ2-3, with 7 bases fitting TRBD2. The CDR3 sequence is 16 residues long. Germline-derived CDR1 and CDR2 are ENHRY and SYGVKD. V lost 0 bases and J lost 0; bases outside the gene matches: 3. CDR3 nucleotides: TGTGCCATCAGTGAGTCAGGGAGGGCTAGCACAGATACGCAGTATTTT. Protein: CAISESGRASTDTQYF.